The 32 T cell receptor beta chains below all came from one sample that was sequenced in a study of blood T cells in healthy people across ages. PCR was performed a second time for roughly 7 to 12 cycles using a sample-barcoded 5' primer and a J-beta primer mix. TCRdb called the 5' RACE reads again in MiXCR, with one record for every CDR3 protein. The sample holds over 1.5 million distinct CDR3 sequences, around 50% seen once. The source material was blood. Every receptor here comes from a woman aged 40 to 55 in good health.

The chain combines TRBV20-1 with TRBJ2-3; 11 nucleotides agree with TRBD2. Germline trimming cut 6 bases from V and 1 base from J; bases unmatched to any gene: 6. The germline gives CDR1 DFQATT, CDR2 SNEGSKA (reference sequence). CDR3 size: 15 residues. CDR3: CSARISGGGTDTQYF. In DNA, the CDR3 is TGCAGTGCGAGAATTAGCGGGGGGGGCACAGATACGCAGTATTTT.

A few counts support this clonotype. The chain recombines TRBV28 with TRBJ2-5; D not resolved. The CDR3 has 14 amino acids. The V gene's germline CDR1 is MDHEN and CDR2 SYDVKM. With 5 bases removed from V and 5 bases from J, the gap between germline ends came to 15 bases. The CDR3 DNA is TGTGCCAGCAGTAAGACTGGTTTCATTGAGACCCAGTACTTC. It yields the protein CASSKTGFIETQYF.

Written as DNA, the CDR3 is TGTGCCAGCAGTTCCGGACTAGCGGGCTTGGGAGGCGAGCAGTACTTC. Translation: CASSSGLAGLGGEQYF. The rearrangement links TRBV28 to TRBJ2-5, with 11 bases that match TRBD2. TRBJ2-7 explains the end of the DNA better; the J call may be wrong. The germline gives CDR1 MDHEN, CDR2 SYDVKM. The CDR3 spans 16 residues.

The chain employs TRBV12-3 or TRBV12-4 and TRBJ2-4, with a tentative D call TRBD1 (6 bases). The CDR3 has 16 residues. V lost 6 bases to trimming and J lost 1 base, with 16 bases between them. CDR3 in amino acids: CASSRRTVTAKNIQYF. The CDR3 coding sequence is TGTGCCAGCAGCCGCCGGACAGTAACGGCCAAAAACATTCAGTACTTC.

A note on this clonotype: A junction end diverges from the germline sequence, so it may reflect a read error. The V and J genes are TRBV9 and TRBJ2-1, with D perhaps matching TRBD1 or TRBD2 (5 bases each). The germline V gene has CDR1 SGDLS and CDR2 YYNGEE. The CDR3 has 14 amino acids. CDR3 region: CTSAEGPDYNEQFF. The CDR3 DNA is TGTACCAGCGCTGAGGGACCCGACTACAATGAGCAGTTCTTC.

The V gene is TRBV5-1, the J gene TRBJ1-1; 9 positions match TRBD1. The CDR3 sequence is 13 residues long. V lost 4 bases, J lost 7 bases, and 5 bases stayed unmatched. From germline, CDR1 is SGHRS and CDR2 YFSETQ. CDR3 residues: CASSPGQGGEAFF. The CDR3 DNA sequence: TGCGCCAGCAGCCCGGGACAGGGAGGTGAAGCTTTCTTT.

The CDR3 region has the DNA TGTGCCACCAGTGATCCAACAGGGGGCTATATAGATACGCAGTATTTT. The encoded protein is CATSDPTGGYIDTQYF. The V call is TRBV24-1, the J call TRBJ2-3; 9 bases fit TRBD1. Germline V gene sequence: CDR1 KGHDR, CDR2 SFDVKD. V lost 3 bases and J lost 5; bases outside the gene matches: 8. The CDR3 extends over 16 amino acids.

The DNA for the CDR3 is TGCAGTGCTGGGACAGGGAGCTATGGCTACACCTTC. The encoded protein is CSAGTGSYGYTF. The V call is TRBV20-1, the J call TRBJ1-2; 9 positions agree with TRBD1. Germline CDR1 is DFQATT and CDR2 is SNEGSKA (reference sequence). This CDR3 comprises 12 residues. V lost 5 bases to trimming and J lost 4 bases; unmatched junction nucleotides: 2.

This clonotype has more than one count but fewer than ten. The chain is built from TRBV6-1 and TRBJ2-3; tentative D call: TRBD2 (6 bases). The V gene's germline CDR1 is MNHNS and CDR2 SASEGT. The CDR3 consists of 16 residues. The V end was cut by 5 bases, the J end by 6 bases, with 21 bases between. CDR3 DNA: TGTGCCAGCAGTCCTTGGAGGGGTAATGGTGCCGATACGCAGTATTTT. This translates into CASSPWRGNGADTQYF.

The chain couples TRBV20-1 to TRBJ1-2; 8 bases align to TRBD1. Looked up from germline, CDR1 is DFQATT and CDR2 is SNEGSKA (reference sequence). The CDR3 contains 15 residues. V lost 4 bases to trimming and J lost 1 base; unmatched junction nucleotides: 8. CDR3 bases: TGCAGTGCTAAGCCGGGACAGGCCTTTAACTATGGCTACACCTTC. Its translation is CSAKPGQAFNYGYTF.

The chain has TRBV7-2 and TRBJ1-5, with D possibly TRBD1 on 6 matching bases. This CDR3 has 15 residues. V gave up 3 bases and J gave up 3 bases, with 12 bases separating them. Germline lookup yields CDR1 SGHTA and CDR2 FQGNSA. In DNA, the CDR3 is TGTGCCAGCAGCTTTGCCAGGGGATCCAATCAGCCCCAGCATTTT. It translates to CASSFARGSNQPQHF.

The genes are TRBV6-5 and TRBJ2-3; D gene unclear. CDR3 length equals 12 residues. Trimming pared 8 bases from V and 11 bases from J, leaving 17 bases between. Germline CDR1 MNHEY, CDR2 SVGAGI. CDR3 coding DNA: TGTGCCAGCTCTAATACCGACATGGGGCAGTATTTT. Protein: CASSNTDMGQYF.

The V call is TRBV27, the J call TRBJ2-5; 11 nucleotides align to TRBD2. The CDR3 length is 15 residues. CDR1 MNHEY and CDR2 SMNVEV come from the germline V gene (reference sequence). The V gene end was trimmed by 5 bases and the J gene end by 11 bases; junction bases not matched to a gene: 13. The CDR3 region is CASSVLAGGYGEQYF. CDR3 in DNA: TGTGCCAGCAGTGTATTAGCGGGGGGGTACGGTGAGCAGTACTTC.

This clonotype has just a few counts. The chain is built from TRBV25-1 and TRBJ1-2; weak D call: TRBD1 (6 bases). This CDR3 is built from 14 residues. Trimming removed 2 bases at V and 8 bases at J, with 15 bases between. Germline CDR1 and CDR2: MGHDK and SYGVNS. CDR3 nucleotides: TGTGCCAGCAGTGAAAATGGCAGGGGCTACGGCTACACCTTC. Encoded protein: CASSENGRGYGYTF.

The sample holds one count of this clonotype. This sequence joins TRBV6-5 and TRBJ2-1; D possibly corresponds to TRBD2 (5 bases). Deletions cut 5 bases from V and 12 bases from J, with 20 bases between. Per the germline V gene, CDR1 is MNHEY and CDR2 is SVGAGI. The CDR3 runs 14 residues. DNA for the CDR3: TGTGCCAGCAGTCCCGCTGGGCGGGTCCCGGGGCAGTTCTTC. Amino acid sequence: CASSPAGRVPGQFF.

The sample holds a few counts of this clonotype. This chain connects TRBV5-6 to TRBJ2-5; tentative D call: TRBD1 (7 bases). The germline gives CDR1 SGHDT, CDR2 YYEEEE. V was pared by 2 bases and J by 4 bases, with 12 bases between. The CDR3 is 14 residues long. The CDR3 sequence: CASSFLQGGETQYF. The CDR3 bases are TGTGCCAGCAGCTTCCTTCAGGGGGGAGAGACCCAGTACTTC. The full variable domain, in which reference TRBV5-6 and TRBJ2-5 provide the parts outside the CDR3, is DAGVTQSPTHLIKTRGQQVTLRCSPKSGHDTVSWYQQALGQGPQFIFQYYEEEERQRGNFPDRFSGHQFPNYSSELNVNALLLGDSALYLCASSFLQGGETQYFGPGTRLLVL.

The chain uses TRBV18 and TRBJ2-4, with a tentative D call TRBD1 (5 bases). V lost 2 bases and J 8 bases, leaving 7 bases between the germline ends. Germline-derived CDR1 and CDR2 are KGHSH and LQKENI. The CDR3 has 12 amino acids. For the CDR3, the DNA is TGTGCCAGCTCACCAAAAGGGGACATTCAGTACTTC. Translated: CASSPKGDIQYF.

To note about this clonotype: One base away lies a much larger clone, so this may be a sequencing read error. The genes are TRBV11-2 and TRBJ2-5; D possibly uses TRBD1 or TRBD2 (5 bases each). Germline-derived CDR1 and CDR2 are SGHAT and FQNNGV. The CDR3 is 15 residues long. V was cut by 0 bases and J by 0 bases, with 8 bases left in between. The CDR3 DNA follows: TGTGCCAGCAGCTTAGATTGGGGGTACCAAGAGACCCAGTACTTC. Translating gives CASSLDWGYQETQYF.

This clonotype turned up a few times. The rearrangement links TRBV6-5 to TRBJ2-1; no reliable D call. The germline V and J ends were trimmed by 0 bases and 8 bases, with 8 bases remaining between them. CDR1 is MNHEY and CDR2 is SVGAGI in the germline V gene. The CDR3 spans 13 residues. The CDR3 here is CASSYSGRYEQFF. The CDR3 DNA is TGTGCCAGCAGTTACTCAGGCCGGTATGAGCAGTTCTTC.

This clonotype turned up a few times. The rearrangement uses TRBV10-2 and TRBJ1-6; 10 positions agree with TRBD1. With 6 bases clipped from V and 5 bases from J, the junction kept 7 bases outside the gene matches. Per germline, CDR1 WSHSY and CDR2 SAAADI. The CDR3 covers 16 residues. The CDR3 bases are TGCGCCAGCAGGGCTGTCGGGACAGGGGATAATTCACCCCTCCACTTT. This sequence encodes CASRAVGTGDNSPLHF.

The chain has TRBV4-3 and TRBJ2-4; a possible D gene is TRBD1 (6 bases). This CDR3 region has 16 residues. Between the trimmed V and J ends, which lost 0 bases and 3 bases, there was a span of 12 bases. Per germline, CDR1 LGHNA and CDR2 YSLEER. CDR3 amino acids: CASSQDWRQVKNIQYF. The CDR3 DNA sequence: TGCGCCAGCAGCCAAGATTGGCGACAGGTCAAAAACATTCAGTACTTC.

This clonotype was seen repeatedly, ten times or more. The V call is TRBV20-1, the J call TRBJ2-7; 7 bases line up with TRBD1. CDR1 and CDR2 from the germline V gene are DFQATT and SNEGSKA (reference sequence). Trimming at V came to 4 bases and at J to 4 bases, leaving 7 bases not matched to a gene. The CDR3 spans 13 residues. The CDR3 nucleotides read TGCAGTGCTATGGGACAGAACCAATACGAGCAGTACTTC. Translation: CSAMGQNQYEQYF.

The gene calls are TRBV7-2 and TRBJ2-3; 8 bases align to TRBD2. Germline CDR1 reads SGHTA; CDR2 reads FQGNSA. The length of the CDR3 is 15 residues. V was clipped by 6 bases and J by 4 bases; unmatched bases: 9. For the CDR3, the DNA is TGTGCCAGCAGGTTCCCCGGGGGGGCGTCAGATACGCAGTATTTT. Amino acid sequence: CASRFPGGASDTQYF.

The chain joins TRBV10-3 to TRBJ2-3; 10 bases are shared with TRBD1. The CDR3 has 14 amino acids. Trimming removed 10 bases from V and 2 bases from J; junction bases left unmatched: 6. Germline loops: CDR1 ENHRY, CDR2 SYGVKD. CDR3 in DNA: TGTGCCACCGGGACAGGGGCGGACACAGATACGCAGTATTTT. Protein sequence: CATGTGADTDTQYF.

The rearrangement uses TRBV20-1 and TRBJ2-1; D gene unclear. The J call could be wrong; TRBJ2-7 is a better fit for the DNA end. This CDR3 spans 16 amino acids. CDR1 is DFQATT, CDR2 SNEGSKA, per germline (reference sequence). The CDR3 is CSARVGFLLSYNEQYF. The CDR3 coding sequence is TGCAGTGCTAGAGTTGGCTTCCTCCTCTCCTACAATGAGCAGTACTTC.

The rearrangement joins TRBV25-1 to TRBJ1-6, with D unresolved. Trimming shortened V by 3 bases and J by 6 bases, and 9 bases separated the two germline ends. Germline-derived CDR1 and CDR2 are MGHDK and SYGVNS. The length of the CDR3 is 14 residues. Here the CDR3 DNA reads TGTGCCAGCAGTGACCGGACCGTTAATTCACCCCTCCACTTT. Amino acid sequence: CASSDRTVNSPLHF.

The chain has TRBV14 and TRBJ2-7, with 8 positions matching TRBD1. CDR1 and CDR2 (germline): SGHDN, FVKESK. The CDR3 length is 16 residues. V was clipped by 1 base and J by 3 bases; unmatched bases: 8. The CDR3 nucleotides are TGTGCCAGCAGCCAAGTGGCAGGGGGCTGGATCTACGAGCAGTACTTC. Translated, it gives CASSQVAGGWIYEQYF.

The table lists this clonotype with a few counts. DNA for the CDR3: TGCAGTGCCACCCGGGACAGAAGGGACGAGCAGTACTTC. This codes for CSATRDRRDEQYF. This sequence joins TRBV20-1 and TRBJ2-7; TRBD1 aligns across 7 bases. The CDR3 runs to 13 residues. Germline CDR1 is DFQATT and CDR2 is SNEGSKA (reference sequence). The V and J ends lost 6 bases and 5 bases, in that order; junction bases with no gene match: 10.

V usage is TRBV7-3 and J usage is TRBJ2-1; 7 positions agree with TRBD2. This CDR3 is 16 amino acids long. Trimming at V came to 5 bases and at J to 0 bases, leaving 7 bases not matched to a gene. Germline assignment: CDR1 SGHTA and CDR2 FQGTGA. In DNA, the CDR3 is TGTGCCAGCAGCCCGACCGGGACTACCTCCTACAATGAGCAGTTCTTC. Amino acid sequence: CASSPTGTTSYNEQFF.

This clonotype has ten or more counts. The V gene is TRBV7-2, the J gene TRBJ2-1; 8 nucleotides align to TRBD2. V dropped 5 bases and J dropped 8; count of bases not matched to a gene: 5. The CDR3 contains 13 residues. CDR1 SGHTA and CDR2 FQGNSA come from the germline V gene. CDR3 bases: TGTGCCAGCAGCCCCCCGGGGGGGGATGAGCAGTTCTTC. It specifies CASSPPGGDEQFF.

This chain uses TRBV28 with TRBJ2-2; maybe TRBD1 (6 bases). V shed 5 bases and J shed 3 bases, with 19 bases lying between them. CDR1 MDHEN and CDR2 SYDVKM come from the germline V gene. CDR3 length: 17 amino acids. Here the CDR3 reads CASSPGDNTRHTGELFF. CDR3 DNA sequence: TGTGCCAGCAGTCCCGGGGACAATACCCGGCACACCGGGGAGCTGTTTTTT.

The chain joins TRBV6-2 or TRBV6-3 to TRBJ2-1; D remains unclear. The CDR3 loop spans 13 amino acids. CDR1 and CDR2 (germline): MNHEY, SVGEGT. V was shortened by 6 bases and J by 10 bases, with 16 bases between the two germline ends. The CDR3 reads CASSQTSVGEQFF. In nucleotides, the CDR3 is TGTGCCAGCAGCCAGACATCCGTGGGGGAGCAGTTCTTC.